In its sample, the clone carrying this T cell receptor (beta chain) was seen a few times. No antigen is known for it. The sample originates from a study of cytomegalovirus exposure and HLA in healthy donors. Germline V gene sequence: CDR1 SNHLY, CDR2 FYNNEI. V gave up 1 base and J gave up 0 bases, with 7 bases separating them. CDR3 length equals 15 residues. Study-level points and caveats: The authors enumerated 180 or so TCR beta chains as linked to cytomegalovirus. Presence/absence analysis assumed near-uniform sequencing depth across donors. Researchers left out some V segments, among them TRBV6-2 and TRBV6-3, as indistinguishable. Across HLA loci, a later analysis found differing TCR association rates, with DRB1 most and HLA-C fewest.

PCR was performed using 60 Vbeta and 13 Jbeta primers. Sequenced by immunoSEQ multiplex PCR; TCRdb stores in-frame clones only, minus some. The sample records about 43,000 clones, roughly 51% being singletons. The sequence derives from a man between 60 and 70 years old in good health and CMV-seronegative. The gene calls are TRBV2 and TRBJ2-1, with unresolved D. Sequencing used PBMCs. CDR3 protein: CASSEGAFSYNEQFF. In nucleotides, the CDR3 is TGTGCCAGCAGTGAAGGAGCATTCTCCTACAATGAGCAGTTCTTC.